A single sample is the source of the 4 T cell receptor beta chains below, sequenced in a study of beta chain features in type 1 diabetes. Antigens of these TCRs are unknown. Broader study findings: A moderate, significant TCRB CDR3 shortening appeared in type 1 diabetes across four CD4+ subsets.

Every isolated RNA sample was fully reverse transcribed, so sequencing captured expressed TCRB transcripts. Profiled with immunoSEQ multiplex PCR; TCRdb holds only in-frame clones, not every one. The sample yields 680,000 or so clones, around 15% seen once. The sequenced material came from naive CD4+ T cells from blood. Receptors originate from a man in his late teens or twenties with type 1 diabetes.

This clone was found a few times. The chain has TRBV30 and TRBJ2-1; weak D call: TRBD1 (6 bases). Germline V gives CDR1 GTSNPN, CDR2 SVGIG (reference sequence). The CDR3 has 13 residues. V was clipped by 5 bases and J by 4 bases, with 12 bases between them. CDR3 in amino acids: CAWVGTLYNEQFF. The CDR3 DNA reads as TGTGCCTGGGTGGGGACACTTTACAATGAGCAGTTCTTC.

This clone has a handful of counts. The V gene is TRBV2, the J gene TRBJ1-6, with D unresolved. The CDR3 loop spans 15 amino acids. The V end lost 2 bases, the J end lost 8 bases, and 13 bases lay between the germline ends. Germline V gene data show CDR1 as SNHLY and CDR2 as FYNNEI. In DNA, the CDR3 is TGTGCCAGCAGTGAAATGGAGGGTGGATATTCACCCCTCCACTTT. Translated: CASSEMEGGYSPLHF.

The genes are TRBV7-2 and TRBJ1-5, with TRBD1 matching over 12 bases. The CDR3 is 18 residues long. The V segment lost 5 bases and the J segment 1 base; nucleotides outside the gene matches: 9. CDR1 SGHTA and CDR2 FQGNSA come from the germline V gene. The CDR3 nucleotides read TGTGCCAGCAGCCAACCGGGACAGGGGGCTGGGAGCAATCAGCCCCAGCATTTT. This gives the protein CASSQPGQGAGSNQPQHF.

A single count supports this clone. V gene TRBV7-2 combines with J gene TRBJ1-2; no firm D call. Germline loops: CDR1 SGHTA, CDR2 FQGNSA. V lost 1 base and J 4 bases, leaving 13 bases between the germline ends. This CDR3 region has 15 residues. CDR3 in DNA: TGTGCCAGCAGCTTAGGTATTGGGCAGCCCTATGGCTACACCTTC. It yields the protein CASSLGIGQPYGYTF.